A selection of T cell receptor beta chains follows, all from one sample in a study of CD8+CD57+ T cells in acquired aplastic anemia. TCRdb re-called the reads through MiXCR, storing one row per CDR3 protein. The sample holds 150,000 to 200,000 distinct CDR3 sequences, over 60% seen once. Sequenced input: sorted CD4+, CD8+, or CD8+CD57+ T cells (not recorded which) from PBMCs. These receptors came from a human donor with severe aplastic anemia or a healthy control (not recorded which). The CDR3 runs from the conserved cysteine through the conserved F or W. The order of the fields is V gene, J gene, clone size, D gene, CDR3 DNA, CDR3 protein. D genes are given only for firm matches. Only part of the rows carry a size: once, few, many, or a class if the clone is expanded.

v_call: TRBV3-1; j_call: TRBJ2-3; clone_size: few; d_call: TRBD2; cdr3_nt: TGTGCCAGCAGCCAAGGGGGACTAGCGGGGGCCGCCACAGATACGCAGTATTTT; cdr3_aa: CASSQGGLAGAATDTQYF
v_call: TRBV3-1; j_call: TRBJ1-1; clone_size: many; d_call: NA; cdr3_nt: TGTGCCAGCAGCCAAGAAGCTCTCTCGGAAGCTTTCTTT; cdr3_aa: CASSQEALSEAFF
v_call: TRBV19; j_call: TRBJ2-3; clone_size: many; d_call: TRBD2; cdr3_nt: TGTGCCAGTAGGACTAGCGGGGGGAGCACAGATACGCAGTATTTT; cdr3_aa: CASRTSGGSTDTQYF
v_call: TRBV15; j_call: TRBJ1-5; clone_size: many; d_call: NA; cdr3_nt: TGTGCCATCCGGACTGCATATAGCAATCAGCCCCAGCATTTT; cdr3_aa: CAIRTAYSNQPQHF
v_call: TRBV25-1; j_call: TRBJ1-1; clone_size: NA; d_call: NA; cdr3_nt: TGTGCCAGCAGTGAATTTGGGAACACTGAAGCTTTCTTT; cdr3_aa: CASSEFGNTEAFF
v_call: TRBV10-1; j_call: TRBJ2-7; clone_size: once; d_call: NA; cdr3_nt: TGCGCCAGCACCGAAGCCCGGGACAAAGCCTACGAGCAGTACTTC; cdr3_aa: CASTEARDKAYEQYF
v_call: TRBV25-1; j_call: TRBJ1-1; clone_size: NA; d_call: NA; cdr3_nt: TGTGCCAGCGAAGGGCCAGCTTCGGTCGGCACTGAAGCTTTCTTT; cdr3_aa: CASEGPASVGTEAFF
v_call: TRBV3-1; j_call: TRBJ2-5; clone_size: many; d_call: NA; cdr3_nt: TGTGCCAGCAGCCCCACCGGGGGCGGGGCCCGCGAGACCCAGTACTTC; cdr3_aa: CASSPTGGGARETQYF
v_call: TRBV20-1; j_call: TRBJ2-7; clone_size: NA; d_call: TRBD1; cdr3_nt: TGCAGTGCTAGGGACAGGGTTATCTACGAGCAGTACTTC; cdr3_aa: CSARDRVIYEQYF
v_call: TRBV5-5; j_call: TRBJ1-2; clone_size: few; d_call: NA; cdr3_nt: TGTGCCAGCACCGCCGGGAGGGGGGTCTATGGCTACACCTTC; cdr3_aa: CASTAGRGVYGYTF
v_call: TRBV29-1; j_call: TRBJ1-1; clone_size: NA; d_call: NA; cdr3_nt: TGCAGCGGTGCCACAGGGACTAACACTGAAGCTTTCTTT; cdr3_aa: CSGATGTNTEAFF
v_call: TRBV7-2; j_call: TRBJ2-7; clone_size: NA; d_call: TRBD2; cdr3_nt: TGTGCCAGCAGCTTAGGAGCGGGAGTCTACGAGCAGTACTTC; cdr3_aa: CASSLGAGVYEQYF
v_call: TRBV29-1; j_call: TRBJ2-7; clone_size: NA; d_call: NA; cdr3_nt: TGCAGCGTTGAGTGGCCGAGCTCCTACGAGCAGTACTTC; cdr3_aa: CSVEWPSSYEQYF
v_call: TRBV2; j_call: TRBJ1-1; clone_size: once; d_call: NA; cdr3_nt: TGTGCCAGCAGGGATGGGATGAACACTGAAGCTTTCTTT; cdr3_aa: CASRDGMNTEAFF
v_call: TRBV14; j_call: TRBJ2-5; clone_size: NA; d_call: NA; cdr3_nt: TGTGCCAGCAGCCCCGGACTGATGGAGACCCAGTACTTC; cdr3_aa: CASSPGLMETQYF
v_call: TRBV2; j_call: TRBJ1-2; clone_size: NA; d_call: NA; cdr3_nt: TGTGCCAGCATCCCGGACTTCCCCTCCTATGGCTACACCTTC; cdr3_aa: CASIPDFPSYGYTF
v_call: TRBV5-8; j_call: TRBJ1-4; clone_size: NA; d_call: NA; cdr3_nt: TGTGCCAGCCGGCACCCAGGGCAGACTAATGAAAAACTGTTTTTT; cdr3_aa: CASRHPGQTNEKLFF
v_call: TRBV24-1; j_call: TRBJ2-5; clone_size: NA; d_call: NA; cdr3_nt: TGTGCCACCAGTGATGCACAGGGCGGGGAAGAGACCCAGTACTTC; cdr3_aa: CATSDAQGGEETQYF
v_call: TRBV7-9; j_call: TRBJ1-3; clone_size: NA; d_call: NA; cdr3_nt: TGTGCCAGCAGTCGATACTCTGGAAACACCATATATTTT; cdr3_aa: CASSRYSGNTIYF
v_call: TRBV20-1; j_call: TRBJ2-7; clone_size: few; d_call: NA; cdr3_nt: TGCAGTGCTAGAGCGGATCACGACTACGAGCAGTACTTC; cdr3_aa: CSARADHDYEQYF
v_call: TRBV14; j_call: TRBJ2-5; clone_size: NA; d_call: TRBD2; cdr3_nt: TGTGCCAGCAGCCAATCGAGGACTAGCGGGAGAATTGGGACCCAGTACTTC; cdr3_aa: CASSQSRTSGRIGTQYF
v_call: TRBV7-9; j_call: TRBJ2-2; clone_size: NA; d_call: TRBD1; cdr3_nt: TGTGCCAGCAGCTCATCCGGGACAGGGAACACCGGGGAGCTGTTTTTT; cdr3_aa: CASSSSGTGNTGELFF
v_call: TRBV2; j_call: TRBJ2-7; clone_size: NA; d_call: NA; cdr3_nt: TGTGCCAGCAGCCCCGACTACCCTCAGGGGGAGCAGTACTTC; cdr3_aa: CASSPDYPQGEQYF
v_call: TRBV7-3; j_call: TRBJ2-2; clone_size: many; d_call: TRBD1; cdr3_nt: TGTGCCAGCAGCCCAGGACAGGGGATGAACGGGGAGCTGTTTTTT; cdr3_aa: CASSPGQGMNGELFF
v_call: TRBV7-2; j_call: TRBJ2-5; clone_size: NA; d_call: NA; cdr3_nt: TGTGCCAGCAGCACTCGGCGAACCATCCAAGAGACCCAGTACTTC; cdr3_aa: CASSTRRTIQETQYF
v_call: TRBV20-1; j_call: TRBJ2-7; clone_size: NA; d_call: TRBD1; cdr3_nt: TGCAGTGCTAGGCGTCAGGGGGCCGAGCAGTACTTC; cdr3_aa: CSARRQGAEQYF
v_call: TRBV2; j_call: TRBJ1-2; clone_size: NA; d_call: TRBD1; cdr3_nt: TGTGCCAGCAGTGAGTGGACAGGGGGCTATGGCTACACCTTC; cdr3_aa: CASSEWTGGYGYTF
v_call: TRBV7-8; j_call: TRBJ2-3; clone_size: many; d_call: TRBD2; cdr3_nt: TGTGCCAGCAGCTCTGGGGCAGCGGGGGGGCTCGGGTCAGATACGCAGTATTTT; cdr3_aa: CASSSGAAGGLGSDTQYF
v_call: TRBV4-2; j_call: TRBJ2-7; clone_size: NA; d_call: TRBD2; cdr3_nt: TGTGCCAGCAGCCAAGATGAGACTAGCGGGCTCTACGAGCAGTACTTC; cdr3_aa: CASSQDETSGLYEQYF
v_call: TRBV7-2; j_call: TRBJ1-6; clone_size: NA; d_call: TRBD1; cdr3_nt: TGTGCCAGCAGCTTAAGCCTTCCGGGACAGCTCCACTTT; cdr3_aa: CASSLSLPGQLHF
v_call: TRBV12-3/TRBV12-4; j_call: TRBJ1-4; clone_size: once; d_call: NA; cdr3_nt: TGTGCCAGCAGTCGTCGGGAGATAACAACTAATGAAAAACTGTTTTTT; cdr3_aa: CASSRREITTNEKLFF
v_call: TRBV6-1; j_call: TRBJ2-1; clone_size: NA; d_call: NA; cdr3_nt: TGTGCCAGTCGGTTTCAGGTCAATGAGCAGTTCTTC; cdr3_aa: CASRFQVNEQFF
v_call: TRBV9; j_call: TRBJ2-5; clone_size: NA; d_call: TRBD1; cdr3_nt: TGTGCCAGCAGTGACGGCCGGGACAGGGGGGGATTCCAAGAGACCCAGTACTTC; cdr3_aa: CASSDGRDRGGFQETQYF
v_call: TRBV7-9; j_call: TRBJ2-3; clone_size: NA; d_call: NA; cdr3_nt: TGTGCCAGCAGCTTAAGGGCAGGGAGCACAGATACGCAGTATTTT; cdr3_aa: CASSLRAGSTDTQYF
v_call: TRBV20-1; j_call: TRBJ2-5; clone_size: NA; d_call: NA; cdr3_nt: TGCAGTGCTGGGTCCACAGGGTCGCGGGAGACCCAGTACTTC; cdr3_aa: CSAGSTGSRETQYF
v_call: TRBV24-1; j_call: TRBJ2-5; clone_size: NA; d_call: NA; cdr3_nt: TGTGCCACCAGTGAAACAGGGCTGGAGACCCAGTACTTC; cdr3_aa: CATSETGLETQYF
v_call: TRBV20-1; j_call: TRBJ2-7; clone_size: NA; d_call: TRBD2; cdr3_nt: TGCAGTGCTAGGGGGCCGGGGGGTGAAGACGAGCAGTACTTC; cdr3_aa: CSARGPGGEDEQYF
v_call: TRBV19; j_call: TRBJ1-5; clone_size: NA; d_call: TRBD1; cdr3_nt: TGTGCCAGTAGTTCGACAGGGTGGGGGGGTCAGCCCCAGCATTTT; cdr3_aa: CASSSTGWGGQPQHF
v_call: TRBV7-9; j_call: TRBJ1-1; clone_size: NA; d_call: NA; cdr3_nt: TGTGCCAGCAGCTTAACTACCATGACTGAAGCTTTCTTT; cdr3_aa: CASSLTTMTEAFF
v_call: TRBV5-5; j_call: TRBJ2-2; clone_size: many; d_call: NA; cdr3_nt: TGTGCCAGCAGCTTGGCGGCGACCATGGGAACCGGGGAGCTGTTTTTT; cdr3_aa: CASSLAATMGTGELFF
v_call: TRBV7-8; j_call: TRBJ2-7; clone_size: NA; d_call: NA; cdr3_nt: TGTGCCAGCAGTGATGGATCAGCGCAGTACTTC; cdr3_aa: CASSDGSAQYF
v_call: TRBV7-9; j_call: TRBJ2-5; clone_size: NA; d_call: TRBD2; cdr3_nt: TGTGCCAGCAGGAGACAGGCCGGGGGGGGAGAGACCCAGTACTTC; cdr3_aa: CASRRQAGGGETQYF
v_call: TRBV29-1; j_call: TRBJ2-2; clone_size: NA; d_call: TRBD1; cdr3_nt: TGCAGCGGCGGACAGGGATCTGGGGAGCTGTTTTTT; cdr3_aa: CSGGQGSGELFF
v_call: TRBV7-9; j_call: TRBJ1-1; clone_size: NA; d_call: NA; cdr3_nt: TGTGCCAGCAGCCCCCGGGACCGGAACACTGAAGCTTTCTTT; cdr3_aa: CASSPRDRNTEAFF
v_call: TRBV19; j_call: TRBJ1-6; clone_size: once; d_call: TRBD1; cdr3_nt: TGTGCCAGTAGCGGGACAGGAGCTACCTATAATTCACCCCTCCACTTT; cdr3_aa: CASSGTGATYNSPLHF